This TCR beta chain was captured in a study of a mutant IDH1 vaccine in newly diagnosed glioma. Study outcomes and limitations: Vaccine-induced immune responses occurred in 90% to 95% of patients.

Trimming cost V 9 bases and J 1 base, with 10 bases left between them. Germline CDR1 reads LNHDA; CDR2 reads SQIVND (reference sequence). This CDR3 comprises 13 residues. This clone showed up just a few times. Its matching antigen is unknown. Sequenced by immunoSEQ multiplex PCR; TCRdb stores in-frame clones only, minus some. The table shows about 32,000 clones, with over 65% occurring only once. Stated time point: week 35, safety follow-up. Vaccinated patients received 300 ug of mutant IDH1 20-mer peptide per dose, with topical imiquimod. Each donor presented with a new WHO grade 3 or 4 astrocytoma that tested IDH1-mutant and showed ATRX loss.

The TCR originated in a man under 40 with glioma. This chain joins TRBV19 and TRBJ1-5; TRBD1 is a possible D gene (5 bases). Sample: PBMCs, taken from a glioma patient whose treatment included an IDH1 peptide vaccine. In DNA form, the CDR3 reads TGTGCCAGCCGGGACCTCAGCAATCAGCCCCAGCATTTT. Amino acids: CASRDLSNQPQHF. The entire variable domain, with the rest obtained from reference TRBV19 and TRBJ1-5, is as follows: DGGITQSPKYLFRKEGQNVTLSCEQNLNHDAMYWYRQDPGQGLRLIYYSQIVNDFQKGDIAEGYSVSREKKESFPLTVTSAQKNPTAFYLCASRDLSNQPQHFGDGTRLSIL.